One and the same sample provided the 9 T cell receptor beta chains below, sequenced in a study of OX40 agonist ivuxolimab in advanced cancers. Produced via immunoSEQ multiplex PCR; TCRdb's table is partial and in-frame only. The repertoire has 60,000 to 75,000 clones, almost 95% of them found once; the top ten carry around 20%. Sequences were derived from CD4+ or CD8+ T cells sorted from blood, sampled in a trial of the OX40 agonist ivuxolimab. The receptors stem from an adult with an advanced solid tumor such as melanoma, head and neck, liver or kidney cancer.

The rearrangement uses TRBV13 and TRBJ1-5; the D is unclear. The V end was cut by 5 bases, the J end by 0 bases, with 8 bases between. The CDR3 extends over 14 amino acids. Germline-derived CDR1 and CDR2 are PRHDT and FYEKMQ (reference sequence). The CDR3 region is CASSTGSSNQPQHF. In nucleotides, the CDR3 is TGTGCCAGCAGCACCGGGTCTAGCAATCAGCCCCAGCATTTT. Filled out from reference TRBV13 and TRBJ1-5, the complete variable domain reads AAGVIQSPRHLIKEKRETATLKCYPIPRHDTVYWYQQGPGQDPQFLISFYEKMQSDKGSIPDRFSAQQFSDYHSELNMSSLELGDSALYFCASSTGSSNQPQHFGDGTRLSIL.

J is TRBJ2-5 and V is TRBV11-2; TRBD1 might be the D (5 bases). The V end was cut by 3 bases, the J end by 5 bases, with 13 bases between. The CDR3 loop spans 14 amino acids. CDR1 and CDR2 from the germline V gene are SGHAT and FQNNGV. The CDR3 region is CASSFILSGETQYF. DNA of the CDR3: TGTGCCAGCAGCTTTATCTTGTCAGGGGAGACCCAGTACTTC.

This chain links TRBV9 with TRBJ1-2; a weak D match, TRBD1 (6 bases). Germline CDR1 and CDR2: SGDLS and YYNGEE. V was clipped by 0 bases and J by 6 bases, with 12 bases between them. CDR3 length equals 14 residues. CDR3 DNA sequence: TGTGCCAGCAGCGTAGCTCGGGGGGCGCATGGCTACACCTTC. It encodes CASSVARGAHGYTF. The full variable domain, in which reference TRBV9 and TRBJ1-2 provide the parts outside the CDR3, is DSGVTQTPKHLITATGQRVTLRCSPRSGDLSVYWYQQSLDQGLQFLIQYYNGEERAKGNILERFSAQQFPDLHSELNLSSLELGDSALYFCASSVARGAHGYTFGSGTRLTVV.

V usage is TRBV6-4 and J usage is TRBJ2-1; 9 positions match TRBD2. The CDR3 covers 16 residues. After removal of 4 bases from V and 0 bases from J, the junction contained 4 bases not matched to a gene. Germline assignment: CDR1 MRHNA and CDR2 SNTAGT. CDR3 nucleotide sequence: TGTGCCAGCAGTGTGAGCGGGAGGAGCTCCTACAATGAGCAGTTCTTC. It specifies CASSVSGRSSYNEQFF.

This chain joins TRBV5-4 and TRBJ2-7; D gene ambiguous. Between the trimmed V and J ends, which lost 4 bases and 3 bases, there was a span of 17 bases. Per germline, CDR1 SGHNT and CDR2 YYREEE (reference sequence). The CDR3 length is 15 residues. CDR3 loop: CASSPYAAADYEQYF. CDR3 nucleotide sequence: TGTGCCAGCAGCCCGTATGCTGCAGCTGACTACGAGCAGTACTTC.

The sample holds a few counts of this clone. The same CDR3 also results from other DNA sequences found in this sample. The rearrangement uses TRBV2 and TRBJ1-1, with no clear D. The CDR3 is 11 amino acids. Germline V CDR1 and CDR2: SNHLY, FYNNEI. V dropped 7 bases and J dropped 2 bases, with 5 bases sitting between them. CDR3 DNA sequence: TGTGCCAGCATCACAAACACTGAAGCTTTCTTT. It encodes CASITNTEAFF.

The CDR3 nucleotides are TGTGCCTGGAGGGCTATCCACGAGCAGTACTTC. The encoded protein is CAWRAIHEQYF. This sequence joins TRBV30 and TRBJ2-7, with unresolved D. The CDR3 loop spans 11 amino acids. The V gene lost 3 bases and the J gene lost 5 bases, with 8 bases spanning the gap. The germline V gene has CDR1 GTSNPN and CDR2 SVGIG (reference sequence).

The chain uses TRBV7-9 and TRBJ2-3; D is perhaps TRBD2 (6 bases). The V end lost 0 bases, the J end lost 6 bases, and 10 bases lay between the germline ends. CDR1 is SEHNR and CDR2 is FQNEAQ in the germline V gene (reference sequence). The length of the CDR3 is 14 residues. CDR3 region: CASSLAGRSDTQYF. The CDR3 DNA is TGTGCCAGCAGCTTAGCCGGGAGAAGTGATACGCAGTATTTT.

V gene TRBV13 combines with J gene TRBJ2-5; D gene unclear. The CDR3 loop spans 15 amino acids. CDR1 is PRHDT and CDR2 is FYEKMQ in the germline V gene (reference sequence). V was shortened by 1 base and J by 0 bases, with 9 bases between the two germline ends. The CDR3 protein is CASSLESLNQETQYF. The CDR3 DNA reads TGTGCCAGCAGCTTAGAGAGTCTGAACCAAGAGACCCAGTACTTC.